This TCR beta chain was retrieved from a study of T cell responses to AZD1222 COVID-19 vaccine. Overall study results and limits: Sampled repertoires all dated from after the peak T cell response. Targets within unmutated variant regions were reportedly found for nearly half of spike-specific TCRs. With dominance at 160-218 and 743-854, vaccine-associated CD4 TCRs spanned spike. The study identified only five to seven AZD1222 recipients as seropositive at baseline.

Some clones are missing from TCRdb's copy, which holds only in-frame ones; the method was immunoSEQ multiplex PCR. The profile shows more than 95,000 clones, 75% to 90% of them singletons. Note on this clone: As yet, its antigen is unknown. Other DNA sequences within the sample encode an identical CDR3.

Between the trimmed V and J ends, which lost 0 bases and 8 bases, there was a span of 10 bases. Germline V gene lookup returns CDR1 SEHNR and CDR2 FQNEAQ (reference sequence). The CDR3 has 13 amino acids. This clonotype was obtained from an adult who received the AZD1222 COVID-19 vaccine. The chain joins TRBV7-9 to TRBJ1-2; D might be TRBD1 (6 bases). The material was peripheral blood, obtained 28 days after the second AZD1222 dose. CDR3 residues: CASSLAGAGGYTF. CDR3 nucleotides: TGTGCCAGCAGCTTAGCGGGGGCCGGAGGCTACACCTTC.